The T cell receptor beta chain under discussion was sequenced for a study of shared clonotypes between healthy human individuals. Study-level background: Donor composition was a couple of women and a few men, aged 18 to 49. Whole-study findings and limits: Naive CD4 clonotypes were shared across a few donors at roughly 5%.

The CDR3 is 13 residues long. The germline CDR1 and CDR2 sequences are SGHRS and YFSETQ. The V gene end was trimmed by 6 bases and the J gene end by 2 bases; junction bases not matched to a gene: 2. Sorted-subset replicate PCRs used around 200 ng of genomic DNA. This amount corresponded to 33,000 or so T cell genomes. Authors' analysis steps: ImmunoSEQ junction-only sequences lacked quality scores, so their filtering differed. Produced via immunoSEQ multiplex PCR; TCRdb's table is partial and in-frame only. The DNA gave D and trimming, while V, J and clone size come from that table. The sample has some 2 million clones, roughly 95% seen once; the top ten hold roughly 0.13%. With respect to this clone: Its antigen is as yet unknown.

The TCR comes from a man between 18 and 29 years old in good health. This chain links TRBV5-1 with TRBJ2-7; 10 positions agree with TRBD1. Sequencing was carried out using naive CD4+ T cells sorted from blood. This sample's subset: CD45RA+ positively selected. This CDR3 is CASKGTGAYEQYF. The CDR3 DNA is TGCGCCAGCAAGGGGACAGGGGCCTACGAGCAGTACTTC.